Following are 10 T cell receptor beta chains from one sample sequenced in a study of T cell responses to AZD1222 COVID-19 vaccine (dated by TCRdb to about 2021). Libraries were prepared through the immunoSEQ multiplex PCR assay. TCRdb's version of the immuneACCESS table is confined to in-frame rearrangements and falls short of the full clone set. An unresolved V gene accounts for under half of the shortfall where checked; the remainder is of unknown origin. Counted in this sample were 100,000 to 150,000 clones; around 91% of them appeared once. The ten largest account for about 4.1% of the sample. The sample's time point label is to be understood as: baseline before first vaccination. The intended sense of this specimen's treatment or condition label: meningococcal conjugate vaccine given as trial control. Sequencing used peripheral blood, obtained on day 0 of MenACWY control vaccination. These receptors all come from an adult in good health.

CDR3 loop: CASSISTDNSPLHF. The CDR3 nucleotides are TGTGCCAGCAGCATTTCGACAGATAATTCACCCCTCCACTTT. This chain joins TRBV7-9 and TRBJ1-6; D is perhaps TRBD1 (5 bases). This CDR3 has 14 residues. Germline values: CDR1 SEHNR, CDR2 FQNEAQ (reference sequence). V lost 5 bases to trimming and J lost 5 bases, with 10 bases between them.

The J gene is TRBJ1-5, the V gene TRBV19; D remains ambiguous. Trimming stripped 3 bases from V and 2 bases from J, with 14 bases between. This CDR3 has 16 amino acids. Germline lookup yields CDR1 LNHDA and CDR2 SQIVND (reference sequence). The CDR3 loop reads CASSIGPAIGNQPQHF. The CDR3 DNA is TGTGCCAGTAGTATTGGACCGGCAATAGGCAATCAGCCCCAGCATTTT. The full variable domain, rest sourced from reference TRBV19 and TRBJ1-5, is DGGITQSPKYLFRKEGQNVTLSCEQNLNHDAMYWYRQDPGQGLRLIYYSQIVNDFQKGDIAEGYSVSREKKESFPLTVTSAQKNPTAFYLCASSIGPAIGNQPQHFGDGTRLSIL.

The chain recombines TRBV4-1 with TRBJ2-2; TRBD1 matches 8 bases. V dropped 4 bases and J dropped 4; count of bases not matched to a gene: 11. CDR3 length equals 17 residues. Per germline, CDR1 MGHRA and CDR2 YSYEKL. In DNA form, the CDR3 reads TGCGCCAGCAGCCCCTCTGGTCAGGGGGCGGCCACCGGGGAGCTGTTTTTT. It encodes CASSPSGQGAATGELFF.

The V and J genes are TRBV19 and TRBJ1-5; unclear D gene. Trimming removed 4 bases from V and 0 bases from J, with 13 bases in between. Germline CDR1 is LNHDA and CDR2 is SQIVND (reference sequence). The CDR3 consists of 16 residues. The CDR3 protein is CASSSRVPGSNQPQHF. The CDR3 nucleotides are TGTGCCAGTAGTAGTCGAGTCCCGGGTAGCAATCAGCCCCAGCATTTT.

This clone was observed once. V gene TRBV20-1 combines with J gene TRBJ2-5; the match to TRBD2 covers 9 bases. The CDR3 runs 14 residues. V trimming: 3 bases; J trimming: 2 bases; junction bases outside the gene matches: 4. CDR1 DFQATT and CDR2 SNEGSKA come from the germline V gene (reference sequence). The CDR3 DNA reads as TGCAGTGCTAGTACTAGCGGGCATCAAGAGACCCAGTACTTC. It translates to CSASTSGHQETQYF.

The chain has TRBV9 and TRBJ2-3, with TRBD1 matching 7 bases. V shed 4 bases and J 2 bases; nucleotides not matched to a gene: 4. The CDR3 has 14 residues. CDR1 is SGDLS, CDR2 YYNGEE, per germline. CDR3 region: CASSPGTVTDTQYF. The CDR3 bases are TGTGCCAGCAGCCCCGGGACAGTCACAGATACGCAGTATTTT.

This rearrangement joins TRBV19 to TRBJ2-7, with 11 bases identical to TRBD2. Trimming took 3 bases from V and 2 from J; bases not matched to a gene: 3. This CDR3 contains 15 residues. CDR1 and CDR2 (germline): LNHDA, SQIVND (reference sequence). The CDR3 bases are TGTGCCAGTAGTATGGGGACTAGCGGCACCTACGAGCAGTACTTC. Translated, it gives CASSMGTSGTYEQYF.

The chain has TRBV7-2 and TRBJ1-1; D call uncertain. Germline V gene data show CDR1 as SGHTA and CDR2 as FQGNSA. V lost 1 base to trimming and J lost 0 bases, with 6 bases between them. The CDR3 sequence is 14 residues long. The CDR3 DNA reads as TGTGCCAGCAGCTTAGGACCGTTGAACACTGAAGCTTTCTTT. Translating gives CASSLGPLNTEAFF.

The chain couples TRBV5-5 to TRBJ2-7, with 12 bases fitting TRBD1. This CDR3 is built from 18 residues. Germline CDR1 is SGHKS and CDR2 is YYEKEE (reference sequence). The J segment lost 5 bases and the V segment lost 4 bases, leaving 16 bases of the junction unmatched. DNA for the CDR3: TGTGCCAGCAGCACCGGGACAGGGGGCCGGCGGTCGAAACACGAGCAGTACTTC. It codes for CASSTGTGGRRSKHEQYF.

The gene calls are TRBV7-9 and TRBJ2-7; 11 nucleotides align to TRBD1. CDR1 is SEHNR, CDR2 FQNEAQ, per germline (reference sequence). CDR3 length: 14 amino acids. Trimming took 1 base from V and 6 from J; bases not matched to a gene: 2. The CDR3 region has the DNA TGTGCCAGCAGCTTAGAGGACAGGGGGCGCGAGCAGTACTTC. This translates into CASSLEDRGREQYF.